This TCR beta chain was profiled in a study of lymphopenia after photon versus proton radiotherapy (dated by TCRdb to about 2019). Looking at the study overall: Photon and proton radiation therapy were compared by the study for their immunological effects in patients with gastrointestinal tumors who developed high-grade lymphopenia. The goal of the study was to describe how the two radiation modalities differ in their effects on the immune system. The 20 or so patients in the cohort had gastrointestinal tumors, were treated with either photon or proton therapy, and subsequently developed lymphopenia.

The investigation overall reported the following: During treatment, patients who received photon therapy lost naive T cells and TCR diversity and gained effector/memory populations, whereas patients who received proton therapy remained relatively stable. Among patients across the cohort who died, overall survival time showed an inverse correlation with a larger post-nadir drop in TCR diversity. The survival association was examined only in patients who died, and the authors described better survival with proton therapy as a possibility, not as a demonstrated result. Once the lymphocyte count had reached its nadir, the repertoires of photon-treated patients showed oligoclonal expansion, particularly of CD8+ Temra cells, and this expansion drove the decline in diversity.

Per the germline V gene, SGHTS is the CDR1 and YDEGEE is the CDR2. From the cysteine through the phenylalanine, the CDR3 covers 14 amino acids. The read is trimmed to its CDR3 DNA, 42 bases read in frame from base 1. Deletion took 0 bases off V and 0 bases off J, with a span of 7 bases between the germline ends. The receptor library was made with the immunoSEQ multiplex PCR assay. Alongside multiparametric flow cytometry, deep sequencing of rearranged TCR beta loci was used to profile the T cell repertoires. In TCRdb, the immuneACCESS table is reduced to in-frame sequences with V and J assigned. These tables do not hold every clone; where another copy was compared, an unresolved V gene accounts for under half, and the others remain unexplained. This sample lists 50,000 to 70,000 clones; 87% were detected once. Clones ranked in the top ten supply over 10% of the sample. A remark on this clone: Its specific antigen is unknown. Base-call qualities are not available, and no considerably larger clone is one nucleotide away.

This clonotype was sampled from a man older than 75 with esophageal cancer. Here the chain combines TRBV5-8 and TRBJ2-7, with no D gene named confidently. This material consisted of peripheral blood, taken from a patient treated with proton-based radiotherapy. The CDR3 region: CASSLGRFSYEQYF. The DNA reads as follows: TGTGCCAGCAGCTTGGGCAGATTCTCCTACGAGCAGTACTTC.